This T cell receptor beta chain was profiled in a study of T cell responses to AZD1222 COVID-19 vaccine. General study points: Increases in Spike-specific TCR breadth and depth were seen after two AZD1222 doses.

CDR1 and CDR2 (germline): SGHTA, FQGNSA. The V end lost 5 bases, the J end lost 6 bases, and 20 bases lay between the germline ends. The CDR3 runs 15 residues. The method was immunoSEQ multiplex PCR; TCRdb's version includes in-frame clones alone and lacks a portion of them. The sample lists some 120,000 clones; around 86% were seen once. About this clone itself: The antigen is unknown.

The chain combines TRBV7-2 with TRBJ2-7; D assignment may be TRBD1 or TRBD2 (5 bases each). Sequencing used peripheral blood, obtained 28 days after the second AZD1222 dose. This sequence was found in an adult who received the AZD1222 COVID-19 vaccine. The CDR3 here is CASSQGPLPLGEQYF. Written as DNA, the CDR3 is TGTGCCAGCAGCCAGGGACCGCTACCCCTAGGCGAGCAGTACTTC.